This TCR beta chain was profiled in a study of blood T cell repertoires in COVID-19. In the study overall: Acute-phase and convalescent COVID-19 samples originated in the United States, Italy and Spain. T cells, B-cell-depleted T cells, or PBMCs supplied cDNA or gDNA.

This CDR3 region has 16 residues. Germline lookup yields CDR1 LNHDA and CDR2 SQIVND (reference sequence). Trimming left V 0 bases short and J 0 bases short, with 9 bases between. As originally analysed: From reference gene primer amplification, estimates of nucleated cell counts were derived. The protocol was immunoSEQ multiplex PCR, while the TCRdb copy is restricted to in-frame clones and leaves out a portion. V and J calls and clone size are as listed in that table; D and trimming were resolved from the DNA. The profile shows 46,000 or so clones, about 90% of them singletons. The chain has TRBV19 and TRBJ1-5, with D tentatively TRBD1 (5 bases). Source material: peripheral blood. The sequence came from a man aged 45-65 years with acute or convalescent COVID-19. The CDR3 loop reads CASSIDRGYSNQPQHF. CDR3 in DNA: TGTGCCAGTAGTATAGATCGGGGGTATAGCAATCAGCCCCAGCATTTT.